These 30 T cell receptor beta chains share one sample of origin, sequenced in a study of PD-1 blockade in classical Hodgkin lymphoma. Profiling relied on immunoSEQ multiplex PCR, and the TCRdb table lists in-frame clones only, not all of them. The table has 55,000 to 75,000 clones, about two thirds seen once. Every patient had relapsed following autologous stem cell transplantation, and cohorts differed in brentuximab vedotin exposure. The specimen comprised peripheral blood mononuclear cells (PBMCs), sampled before the second cycle of nivolumab. These receptors were collected from a human donor with classical Hodgkin lymphoma.

The genes are TRBV7-2 and TRBJ2-1; D is ambiguous. The V end was cut by 1 base, the J end by 10 bases, with 14 bases between. The CDR3 runs to 14 residues. Germline CDR1 and CDR2: SGHTA and FQGNSA. In DNA, the CDR3 is TGTGCCAGCAGCTTAGTGGGCCCAGGAATAGAGCAGTTCTTC. It codes for CASSLVGPGIEQFF.

As regards this clone: Other DNA sequences in the same sample also yield this CDR3. V and J are TRBV6-5 and TRBJ2-7, with TRBD1 matching 9 bases. The germline CDR1 and CDR2 sequences are MNHEY and SVGAGI. This CDR3 is 14 amino acids long. The trim removed 0 bases at V and 3 bases at J, leaving 0 bases unmatched. CDR3 amino acids: CASSYSGQGYEQYF. The CDR3 bases are TGTGCCAGCAGTTACTCGGGACAGGGCTACGAGCAGTACTTC.

The rearrangement uses TRBV6-5 and TRBJ2-3, with a weak D call TRBD1 (6 bases). The germline V gene has CDR1 MNHEY and CDR2 SVGAGI. This CDR3 is 13 amino acids long. V lost 6 bases and J 2 bases, leaving 9 bases between the germline ends. CDR3 amino acids: CASRWDNTDTQYF. CDR3 nucleotides: TGTGCCAGCAGGTGGGACAACACAGATACGCAGTATTTT.

This clone was seen a few times. The J gene is TRBJ1-4, the V gene TRBV5-1, with TRBD1 matching 8 bases. The CDR3 length is 17 residues. Germline V gene data show CDR1 as SGHRS and CDR2 as YFSETQ. Trimming removed 4 bases from V and 0 bases from J; junction bases left unmatched: 8. CDR3 loop: CASSLRDRRATNEKLFF. DNA of the CDR3: TGCGCCAGCAGCCTCCGGGACAGGAGAGCAACTAATGAAAAACTGTTTTTT.

The V gene is TRBV18, the J gene TRBJ2-7; TRBD1 is a possible D gene (6 bases). The CDR3 is 13 residues long. Germline V lookup: CDR1 KGHSH, CDR2 LQKENI. Between the trimmed V and J ends, which lost 6 bases and 2 bases, there was a span of 11 bases. The CDR3 region has the DNA TGTGCCAGCTCCCCCGGACAGCCCTACGAGCAGTACTTC. Protein: CASSPGQPYEQYF.

This clone was seen more than once but under ten times. The V gene is TRBV7-6, the J gene TRBJ2-2; 12 nucleotides agree with TRBD2. The germline gives CDR1 SGHVS, CDR2 FNYEAQ. Trimming took 3 bases from V and 11 from J; bases not matched to a gene: 4. CDR3 size: 14 residues. The CDR3 nucleotides are TGTGCCAGCAGCTTGGGTGGACTAGCGGGAGAGCTGTTTTTT. Translating it yields CASSLGGLAGELFF.

The V call is TRBV2, the J call TRBJ2-3; the D call may be TRBD1 or TRBD2 (5 bases each). This CDR3 is built from 12 residues. With 10 bases removed from V and 4 bases from J, the gap between germline ends came to 12 bases. Germline values: CDR1 SNHLY, CDR2 FYNNEI. The CDR3 is CATVGEPDTQYF. CDR3 nucleotide sequence: TGTGCCACCGTGGGGGAACCAGATACGCAGTATTTT.

This clone occurred once. The chain recombines TRBV7-8 with TRBJ2-7; D ambiguous. Germline V gene lookup returns CDR1 SGHVS and CDR2 FQNEAQ. Trimming took off 4 bases at V and 3 bases at J, with 4 bases between the two ends. The CDR3 has 11 amino acids. CDR3 sequence: CASSSYYEQYF. The DNA of the CDR3 is TGTGCCAGCAGCTCCTACTACGAGCAGTACTTC.

This clone has just one count. The chain combines TRBV5-4 with TRBJ1-2; 7 bases are a match to TRBD1. The CDR3 covers 16 residues. After removal of 3 bases from V and 2 bases from J, the junction contained 10 bases not matched to a gene. Germline V gene data show CDR1 as SGHNT and CDR2 as YYREEE (reference sequence). CDR3 residues: CASSSGVDRPNYGYTF. The DNA for the CDR3 is TGTGCCAGCAGCTCGGGGGTGGACAGGCCGAACTATGGCTACACCTTC.

The chain couples TRBV4-1 to TRBJ2-5; D is ambiguous. V was pared by 4 bases and J by 2 bases, with 8 bases between. The CDR3 is 13 residues long. Germline V gene data show CDR1 as MGHRA and CDR2 as YSYEKL. CDR3 residues: CASSRTEQETQYF. The CDR3 coding sequence is TGCGCCAGCAGCCGGACGGAACAAGAGACCCAGTACTTC.

The J gene is TRBJ1-6, the V gene TRBV7-9; TRBD1 might be the D (6 bases). Germline CDR1 reads SEHNR; CDR2 reads FQNEAQ (reference sequence). The CDR3 covers 15 residues. Trimming removed 1 base from V and 6 bases from J, with 10 bases in between. The CDR3 region has the DNA TGTGCCAGCAGCTTAGATGGACAGAGTAATTCACCCCTCCACTTT. Translation: CASSLDGQSNSPLHF.

This chain links TRBV6-5 with TRBJ2-5, with 8 bases fitting TRBD2. From germline, CDR1 is MNHEY and CDR2 SVGAGI. V shed 4 bases and J 1 base; nucleotides not matched to a gene: 8. The CDR3 contains 16 residues. The CDR3 loop is CASSSDAGGLQETQYF. CDR3 DNA sequence: TGTGCCAGCAGTTCCGATGCGGGGGGACTCCAAGAGACCCAGTACTTC.

This clone was counted between two and nine times. This sequence joins TRBV28 and TRBJ1-2; D gene unclear. The CDR3 runs to 14 residues. Germline V gene lookup returns CDR1 MDHEN and CDR2 SYDVKM. Trimming left V 4 bases short and J 2 bases short, with 11 bases between. The CDR3 is CASSSYPGNYGYTF. DNA for the CDR3: TGTGCCAGCAGTTCTTACCCGGGGAACTATGGCTACACCTTC.

CDR3 sequence reads: CASSELATTGGYTF. CDR3 sequence (DNA): TGTGCCAGCAGTGAATTGGCTACCACAGGCGGCTACACCTTC. The J gene is TRBJ1-2, the V gene TRBV2; D might be TRBD1 (5 bases). This CDR3 is built from 14 residues. V shed 2 bases and J shed 8 bases, with 15 bases lying between them. Germline assignment: CDR1 SNHLY and CDR2 FYNNEI. Variable domain in full (rest from reference TRBV2 and TRBJ1-2): EPEVTQTPSHQVTQMGQEVILRCVPISNHLYFYWYRQILGQKVEFLVSFYNNEISEKSEIFDDQFSVERPDGSNFTLKIRSTKLEDSAMYFCASSELATTGGYTFGSGTRLTVV.

V usage is TRBV28 and J usage is TRBJ1-5; 7 bases are a match to TRBD1. Trimming at V came to 1 base and at J to 4 bases, leaving 4 bases not matched to a gene. CDR3 size: 15 residues. Germline CDR1 is MDHEN and CDR2 is SYDVKM. The CDR3 here is CASSLFDRENQPQHF. The CDR3 region has the DNA TGTGCCAGCAGTTTATTTGACAGGGAAAATCAGCCCCAGCATTTT.

The chain uses TRBV5-4 and TRBJ1-4; no clear D gene. CDR3 length: 16 residues. From germline, CDR1 is SGHNT and CDR2 YYREEE (reference sequence). The V and J ends lost 4 bases and 7 bases respectively, with 20 bases between them. The chain's CDR3 is CASSPGPAGEREKLFF. The CDR3 DNA sequence: TGTGCCAGCAGCCCCGGACCCGCCGGAGAGCGTGAAAAACTGTTTTTT.

This clone showed up just a few times. The V call is TRBV5-1, the J call TRBJ1-3; D remains unclear. V lost 0 bases and J lost 0, with 7 bases in between. Looked up from germline, CDR1 is SGHRS and CDR2 is YFSETQ. The CDR3 extends over 15 amino acids. CDR3 in DNA: TGCGCCAGCAGCTTGGGACCAAGCTCTGGAAACACCATATATTTT. Its translation: CASSLGPSSGNTIYF.

This clone was counted ten times or more. The chain combines TRBV15 with TRBJ1-1; weak D call: TRBD1 (6 bases). The CDR3 is made up of 14 amino acids. Trimming pared 5 bases from V and 6 bases from J, leaving 16 bases between. Germline V gene sequence: CDR1 LNHNV, CDR2 YYDKDF (reference sequence). This CDR3 reads CATSQEGGLAEAFF. The CDR3 region has the DNA TGTGCCACCAGCCAAGAGGGGGGGTTGGCTGAAGCTTTCTTT.

The rearrangement joins TRBV4-1 to TRBJ1-6, with a tentative D call TRBD1 (5 bases). The germline V and J ends were trimmed by 0 bases and 5 bases, with 5 bases remaining between them. The CDR3 covers 14 residues. From germline, CDR1 is MGHRA and CDR2 YSYEKL. This CDR3 is CASSQEQDNSPLHF. DNA of the CDR3: TGCGCCAGCAGCCAAGAACAGGATAATTCACCCCTCCACTTT.

This sequence joins TRBV6-1 and TRBJ2-6; tentatively, D is TRBD1 (6 bases). V shed 6 bases and J shed 3 bases, with 12 bases lying between them. There are 15 residues in the CDR3. Germline V CDR1 and CDR2: MNHNS, SASEGT. Here the CDR3 reads CASSEQGGGANVLTF. The CDR3 bases are TGTGCCAGCAGCGAACAGGGTGGTGGGGCCAACGTCCTGACTTTC.

V and J are TRBV27 and TRBJ2-1, with D possibly TRBD1 on 5 matching bases. Between the trimmed V and J ends, which lost 5 bases and 1 base, there was a span of 12 bases. The length of the CDR3 is 15 residues. Germline CDR1 is MNHEY and CDR2 is SMNVEV (reference sequence). The CDR3 DNA is TGTGCCAGCAGTCTAGGGGCGGAATCCTACAATGAGCAGTTCTTC. Its protein product is CASSLGAESYNEQFF.

The chain is built from TRBV6-5 and TRBJ2-1; TRBD1 matches at 7 bases. Germline V gene data show CDR1 as MNHEY and CDR2 as SVGAGI. V shed 5 bases and J 8 bases; nucleotides not matched to a gene: 9. The CDR3 is made up of 14 amino acids. The CDR3 spells CASSTGDAVDEQFF. The CDR3 bases are TGTGCCAGCAGTACAGGGGACGCGGTCGATGAGCAGTTCTTC.

The chain employs TRBV7-9 and TRBJ1-1; 9 positions agree with TRBD1. This CDR3 region has 14 residues. With 5 bases clipped from V and 4 bases from J, the junction kept 5 bases outside the gene matches. The germline V gene encodes CDR1 SEHNR and CDR2 FQNEAQ (reference sequence). CDR3 sequence (DNA): TGTGCCAGCAGCGACAGGGGGTCGGGCACTGAAGCTTTCTTT. It encodes CASSDRGSGTEAFF. The variable domain in full, completed from reference TRBV7-9 and TRBJ1-1, reads DTGVSQNPRHKITKRGQNVTFRCDPISEHNRLYWYRQTLGQGPEFLTYFQNEAQLEKSRLLSDRFSAERPKGSFSTLEIQRTEQGDSAMYLCASSDRGSGTEAFFGQGTRLTVV.

DNA for the CDR3: TGCAGCGTTGAACAGGTCAATGAGCAGTTCTTC. It specifies CSVEQVNEQFF. The V and J genes are TRBV29-1 and TRBJ2-1; D is unresolved. This CDR3 is built from 11 residues. CDR1 SQVTM and CDR2 ANQGSEA come from the germline V gene. V dropped 2 bases and J dropped 6 bases, with 5 bases sitting between them.

The V gene is TRBV9, the J gene TRBJ2-5; 10 nucleotides agree with TRBD2. The CDR3 sequence is 18 residues long. J gave up 4 bases and V 4 bases, and 16 bases lay outside the gene matches. CDR1 and CDR2 (germline): SGDLS, YYNGEE. The CDR3, as DNA: TGTGCCAGCAGCTTCCGGACTAGCGGAAACCTTTGGGGAGAGACCCAGTACTTC. Protein sequence: CASSFRTSGNLWGETQYF.

The chain combines TRBV4-1 with TRBJ1-4; D not certain. This CDR3 has 17 residues. Germline CDR1 reads MGHRA; CDR2 reads YSYEKL. Trimming left V 2 bases short and J 5 bases short, with 18 bases between. The CDR3 here is CASSQSSRVPVNEKLFF. In DNA form, the CDR3 reads TGCGCCAGCAGCCAATCCTCCCGGGTCCCCGTGAATGAAAAACTGTTTTTT.

The chain employs TRBV4-1 and TRBJ2-7; TRBD2 is a possible D gene (6 bases). Germline CDR1 and CDR2: MGHRA and YSYEKL. With 4 bases removed from V and 3 bases from J, the gap between germline ends came to 19 bases. This CDR3 is built from 16 residues. The CDR3 bases are TGCGCCAGCAGCCCTGTCCCCGGGGAGACTAGCTACGAGCAGTACTTC. Its translation is CASSPVPGETSYEQYF.

This chain links TRBV11-2 with TRBJ1-1; D is unclear. The CDR3 totals 12 residues. Germline V gene lookup returns CDR1 SGHAT and CDR2 FQNNGV. Trimming pared 2 bases from V and 5 bases from J, leaving 6 bases between. This chain's CDR3 is CASSLSYTEAFF. In nucleotides, the CDR3 is TGTGCCAGCAGCTTATCTTATACTGAAGCTTTCTTT.

The chain combines TRBV7-2 with TRBJ2-5; 7 nucleotides agree with TRBD1. The assigned J gene may be wrong: the sequence end matches TRBJ2-7 better. Germline V lookup: CDR1 SGHTA, CDR2 FQGNSA. This CDR3 comprises 14 residues. The CDR3 loop reads CASSSRTGYYEQYF. CDR3 DNA: TGTGCCAGCAGCTCGAGGACAGGCTACTACGAGCAGTACTTC.

The chain has TRBV7-8 and TRBJ2-7; D remains unclear. The CDR3 contains 15 residues. V lost 0 bases and J 0 bases, leaving 9 bases between the germline ends. CDR1 is SGHVS, CDR2 FQNEAQ, per germline. The CDR3 nucleotides read TGTGCCAGCAGCTTAGCCCGGCAGAGCTCCTACGAGCAGTACTTC. It is translated as CASSLARQSSYEQYF.